Below are 27 T cell receptor beta chains sequenced from a single sample in a study of monozygotic twins with inflammatory bowel disease. From its re-call of the 5' RACE reads, TCRdb lists each CDR3 protein once, without DNA. The specimen's table records a few hundred thousand distinct CDR3 sequences. The source material was blood. These receptors were collected from a human donor with ulcerative colitis or Crohn's disease, or a healthy co-twin of an affected twin (not recorded which).

The chain uses TRBV7-2 and TRBJ1-6; the TRBD1 assignment by TCRdb is unverifiable without DNA. The CDR3 runs to 16 residues. Per the germline V gene, CDR1 is SGHTA and CDR2 is FQGNSA. CDR3 sequence reads: CASSQNRGLIRSPLHF. The full variable domain, rest sourced from reference TRBV7-2 and TRBJ1-6, is GAGVSQSPSNKVTEKGKDVELRCDPISGHTALYWYRQSLGQGLEFLIYFQGNSAPDKSGLPSDRFSAERTGGSVSTLTIQRTQQEDSAVYLCASSQNRGLIRSPLHFGNGTRLTVT.

The V call is TRBV20-1, the J call TRBJ1-1. Germline loops: CDR1 DFQATT, CDR2 SNEGSKA (reference sequence). CDR3 size: 11 residues. CDR3 sequence: CSARLNTEAFF.

The rearrangement joins TRBV5-6 to TRBJ2-1; TCRdb gives TRBD1 as the D gene, but with no DNA this cannot be confirmed. Germline CDR1 reads SGHDT; CDR2 reads YYEEEE. CDR3 length equals 16 residues. This CDR3 reads CASSLVGDSSYNEQFF.

The CDR3 here is CSTPSGVRTDTQYF. The genes are TRBV20-1 and TRBJ2-3; with no DNA, the TCRdb D assignment of TRBD2 cannot be verified. In germline, CDR1 is DFQATT, CDR2 SNEGSKA (reference sequence). The length of the CDR3 is 14 residues.

This chain connects TRBV5-1 to TRBJ2-5; there is no DNA to check the TCRdb D call of TRBD2. CDR1 is SGHRS and CDR2 is YFSETQ in the germline V gene. The CDR3 contains 15 residues. CDR3 protein: CASSLGVGRMETQYF.

This chain connects TRBV7-9 to TRBJ2-1; checking the TCRdb D call of TRBD1 is not possible without DNA. Germline V gene lookup returns CDR1 SEHNR and CDR2 FQNEAQ (reference sequence). CDR3 length equals 15 residues. CDR3 sequence: CASSLGDRGDDEQFF.

The rearrangement uses TRBV5-6 and TRBJ2-1; no DNA is available, so the TRBD2 call from TCRdb remains unchecked. The CDR3 consists of 16 residues. Germline V lookup: CDR1 SGHDT, CDR2 YYEEEE. This chain's CDR3 is CASSRFFGGGEYEQFF.

This chain uses TRBV7-9 with TRBJ2-5. Per germline, CDR1 SEHNR and CDR2 FQNEAQ (reference sequence). The CDR3 is made up of 11 amino acids. The CDR3 reads CASSFIETQYF.

The chain carries TRBV2 and TRBJ1-5; TCRdb reports TRBD1, a call that lacks DNA to check it against. The CDR3 is 15 amino acids. Germline V gives CDR1 SNHLY, CDR2 FYNNEI. CDR3 sequence: CASSEDGGINQPQHF.

The chain couples TRBV6-2 or TRBV6-3 to TRBJ1-3; TCRdb's assignment of TRBD1 cannot be checked, as there is no DNA. Germline lookup yields CDR1 MNHEY and CDR2 SVGEGT. The CDR3 extends over 16 amino acids. The CDR3 spells CASRSSGDRRGNTIYF.

The rearrangement uses TRBV5-6 and TRBJ1-2; as DNA is missing, the TRBD1 call by TCRdb cannot be tested. Per the germline V gene, CDR1 is SGHDT and CDR2 is YYEEEE. This CDR3 has 14 residues. The CDR3 loop reads CASSADRAGYGYTF.

J is TRBJ2-1 and V is TRBV7-3; TCRdb proposes TRBD1, but this gene call is untestable without DNA. The V gene's germline CDR1 is SGHTA and CDR2 FQGTGA. CDR3 length: 14 amino acids. This chain's CDR3 is CASSPATGENEQFF. The full variable domain, with the rest looked up from reference TRBV7-3 and TRBJ2-1, is GAGVSQTPSNKVTEKGKYVELRCDPISGHTALYWYRQSLGQGPEFLIYFQGTGAADDSGLPNDRFFAVRPEGSVSTLKIQRTERGDSAVYLCASSPATGENEQFFGPGTRLTVL.

This chain connects TRBV5-1 to TRBJ2-1; there is no DNA to check the TCRdb D call of TRBD1. Germline CDR1 reads SGHRS; CDR2 reads YFSETQ. The CDR3 runs to 13 residues. The CDR3 region is CASRGTGNDEQFF. Variable domain in full (rest from reference TRBV5-1 and TRBJ2-1): KAGVTQTPRYLIKTRGQQVTLSCSPISGHRSVSWYQQTPGQGLQFLFEYFSETQRNKGNFPGRFSGRQFSNSRSEMNVSTLELGDSALYLCASRGTGNDEQFFGPGTRLTVL.

The CDR3 reads CASSFNEGWSEAFF. The rearrangement uses TRBV7-9 and TRBJ1-1. Germline CDR1 and CDR2: SEHNR and FQNEAQ (reference sequence). This CDR3 has 14 residues.

The chain combines TRBV12-3 or TRBV12-4 with TRBJ1-4. The CDR3 has 12 residues. CDR3 loop: CASSLEWEKLFF.

V usage is TRBV24-1 and J usage is TRBJ2-7; TCRdb lists TRBD2, though no DNA is available to test this call. In germline, CDR1 is KGHDR, CDR2 SFDVKD. This CDR3 region has 15 residues. The CDR3 here is CATSEAGKSSYEQYF.

V and J are TRBV7-2 and TRBJ2-2; TCRdb gives TRBD1 as the D gene, but with no DNA this cannot be confirmed. The germline V gene encodes CDR1 SGHTA and CDR2 FQGNSA. CDR3 size: 16 residues. The CDR3 loop reads CASSLNPGSQTGELFF.

The chain employs TRBV3-1 and TRBJ2-6; TCRdb picks TRBD1, but there is no DNA to check that call. This CDR3 has 18 amino acids. Germline V gives CDR1 LGHDT, CDR2 YNNKEL (reference sequence). CDR3 protein: CASSHHTATGIGANVLTF.

The CDR3 protein is CSAPPSKNPQFF. The J gene is TRBJ2-1, the V gene TRBV20-1; TCRdb designates TRBD1, a call that cannot be tested without DNA. CDR1 is DFQATT and CDR2 is SNEGSKA in the germline V gene (reference sequence). This CDR3 is built from 12 residues.

CDR3 protein: CASSYPQGGGNQPQHF. V usage is TRBV6-5 and J usage is TRBJ1-5; the TRBD1 assignment by TCRdb is unverifiable without DNA. Per the germline V gene, CDR1 is MNHEY and CDR2 is SVGAGI. The CDR3 length is 16 residues.

This chain connects TRBV7-8 to TRBJ2-2. This CDR3 is 15 amino acids long. Looked up from germline, CDR1 is SGHVS and CDR2 is FQNEAQ. The chain's CDR3 is CASSFRLEDTGELFF.

This chain joins TRBV6-2 or TRBV6-3 and TRBJ2-1; lacking DNA, the TRBD1 call made by TCRdb goes unchecked. The CDR3 loop spans 15 amino acids. The V gene's germline CDR1 is MNHEY and CDR2 SVGEGT. The CDR3 reads CASSKPGQGSNEQFF.

V and J are TRBV28 and TRBJ2-1; TCRdb's D call, TRBD2, is unchecked because there is no DNA. Germline CDR1 is MDHEN and CDR2 is SYDVKM. The CDR3 contains 17 residues. CDR3 region: CASKILLASGAGNEQFF. Using reference TRBV28 and TRBJ2-1 for the parts outside the CDR3, the full variable domain is DVKVTQSSRYLVKRTGEKVFLECVQDMDHENMFWYRQDPGLGLRLIYFSYDVKMKEKGDIPEGYSVSREKKERFSLILESASTNQTSMYLCASKILLASGAGNEQFFGPGTRLTVL.

The CDR3 reads CASSSSGKRSYEQYF. The chain uses TRBV12-3 or TRBV12-4 and TRBJ2-7; as DNA is missing, the TRBD1 call by TCRdb cannot be tested. The CDR3 contains 15 residues.

This chain joins TRBV10-3 and TRBJ2-4; TCRdb proposes TRBD1, but this gene call is untestable without DNA. Germline V lookup: CDR1 ENHRY, CDR2 SYGVKD. CDR3 length: 16 residues. The CDR3 sequence: CAISEARTGAKNIQYF.

The CDR3 loop reads CASEPGTNMYNEQFF. This chain uses TRBV5-1 with TRBJ2-1; the TRBD1 assignment by TCRdb is unverifiable without DNA. The CDR3 runs to 15 residues. The germline V gene has CDR1 SGHRS and CDR2 YFSETQ. Filled out from reference TRBV5-1 and TRBJ2-1, the complete variable domain reads KAGVTQTPRYLIKTRGQQVTLSCSPISGHRSVSWYQQTPGQGLQFLFEYFSETQRNKGNFPGRFSGRQFSNSRSEMNVSTLELGDSALYLCASEPGTNMYNEQFFGPGTRLTVL.

The chain couples TRBV6-1 to TRBJ2-7; TCRdb's D call of TRBD1 is untestable without DNA. Per germline, CDR1 MNHNS and CDR2 SASEGT. CDR3 size: 15 residues. CDR3 sequence reads: CASRISAGVMYEQYF.